This is a list of T cell receptor beta chains from one sample in a study of blood T cell dynamics during melanoma immunotherapy. This table comes from immunoSEQ multiplex PCR, and its TCRdb copy is limited to in-frame clones, with some not included. Seen here are 8,800 or so clones, roughly 85% observed once, and the top ten hold 1% to 1.2%. The starting material was blood, obtained from a patient treated with checkpoint blockade. Receptors originate from a human donor with melanoma. CDR3s include the opening cysteine and the closing phenylalanine or tryptophan. D genes are given only for firm matches. Size tells how often a clone was seen (once, few, many) or the class of an expanded clone, and some rows leave it out.

CDR3aa: CASSGGRWSYNSPLHF
CDR3nt: TGTGCCAGCAGTGGGGGTCGATGGTCCTATAATTCACCCCTCCACTTT
v_gene: TRBV6-1
d_gene: .
abundance: .
j_gene: TRBJ1-6

CDR3aa: CASSVYSGTFLYSNQPQHF
CDR3nt: TGTGCCAGTAGTGTATACTCCGGGACATTCCTTTATAGCAATCAGCCCCAGCATTTT
v_gene: TRBV19
d_gene: .
abundance: .
j_gene: TRBJ1-5

CDR3aa: CASRPTGATISEQYF
CDR3nt: TGTGCCAGTAGGCCTACAGGGGCGACCATTAGCGAGCAGTACTTC
v_gene: TRBV19
d_gene: TRBD1
abundance: .
j_gene: TRBJ2-7

CDR3aa: CASSSRTADTQYF
CDR3nt: TGTGCCAGCAGCTCGCGTACAGCAGATACGCAGTATTTT
v_gene: TRBV7-3
d_gene: .
abundance: .
j_gene: TRBJ2-3

CDR3aa: CASSKHGQGTGEQYF
CDR3nt: TGTGCCAGCAGCAAACACGGACAGGGTACCGGCGAGCAGTACTTC
v_gene: TRBV21-1
d_gene: .
abundance: .
j_gene: TRBJ2-7

CDR3aa: CASSLYRQGLYEQYF
CDR3nt: TGTGCCAGCAGCTTATACCGACAGGGACTCTACGAGCAGTACTTC
v_gene: TRBV11-2
d_gene: .
abundance: few
j_gene: TRBJ2-7

CDR3aa: CARGGDRRNTEAFF
CDR3nt: TGTGCCAGGGGGGGGGACAGGAGGAACACTGAAGCTTTCTTT
v_gene: TRBV2
d_gene: TRBD1
abundance: once
j_gene: TRBJ1-1

CDR3aa: CASSQDLRTNYGYTF
CDR3nt: TGTGCCAGCAGCCAAGATCTACGGACAAACTATGGCTACACCTTC
v_gene: TRBV4-2
d_gene: .
abundance: .
j_gene: TRBJ1-2

CDR3aa: CASSLWDARNGNTIYF
CDR3nt: TGTGCCAGCTCCCTTTGGGACGCCCGAAATGGAAACACCATATATTTT
v_gene: TRBV18
d_gene: .
abundance: once
j_gene: TRBJ1-3

CDR3aa: CASTAWTGGFLTEAFF
CDR3nt: TGCGCCAGCACTGCCTGGACAGGAGGTTTTCTGACTGAAGCTTTCTTT
v_gene: TRBV10-2
d_gene: TRBD1
abundance: .
j_gene: TRBJ1-1

CDR3aa: CASQQSNPGGTETQYF
CDR3nt: TGTGCCAGCCAACAATCTAACCCGGGGGGCACAGAGACCCAGTACTTC
v_gene: TRBV14
d_gene: .
abundance: .
j_gene: TRBJ2-5

CDR3aa: CASSRPQEGNEKLFF
CDR3nt: TGCGCCAGCAGCCGCCCACAGGAGGGCAATGAAAAACTGTTTTTT
v_gene: TRBV4-1
d_gene: .
abundance: .
j_gene: TRBJ1-4

CDR3aa: CASSLVISWGTGELFF
CDR3nt: TGTGCCAGCAGCTTAGTTATCAGCTGGGGCACCGGGGAGCTGTTTTTT
v_gene: TRBV7-8
d_gene: .
abundance: .
j_gene: TRBJ2-2

CDR3aa: CASSTGGHGEQYF
CDR3nt: TGTGCCAGTTCGACAGGGGGGCATGGCGAGCAGTACTTC
v_gene: TRBV19
d_gene: TRBD1
abundance: once
j_gene: TRBJ2-7

CDR3aa: CASTKDRDDEQYF
CDR3nt: TGTGCCAGCACCAAGGACAGGGACGACGAGCAGTACTTC
v_gene: TRBV11-2
d_gene: TRBD1
abundance: .
j_gene: TRBJ2-7

CDR3aa: CASSPGLAGDSYNEQFF
CDR3nt: TGTGCCAGTAGTCCCGGACTAGCGGGGGATTCCTACAATGAGCAGTTCTTC
v_gene: TRBV19
d_gene: TRBD2
abundance: .
j_gene: TRBJ2-1

CDR3aa: CASSPRQGTDTQYF
CDR3nt: TGTGCCAGCTCACCTAGACAGGGGACAGATACGCAGTATTTT
v_gene: TRBV18
d_gene: TRBD1
abundance: .
j_gene: TRBJ2-3

CDR3aa: CASRSAQGASDTQYF
CDR3nt: TGTGCCAGCAGGTCTGCGCAGGGGGCTTCGGATACGCAGTATTTT
v_gene: TRBV7-8
d_gene: TRBD1
abundance: .
j_gene: TRBJ2-3

CDR3aa: CASSLGGSGNTIYF
CDR3nt: TGTGCCAGCAGCTTAGGGGGCTCTGGAAACACCATATATTTT
v_gene: TRBV7-8
d_gene: .
abundance: .
j_gene: TRBJ1-3

CDR3aa: CASSQRGGRYETQYF
CDR3nt: TGTGCCAGCAGCCAGCGGGGGGGCCGGTACGAGACCCAGTACTTC
v_gene: TRBV7-2
d_gene: TRBD2
abundance: .
j_gene: TRBJ2-5

CDR3aa: CAWSRSVPTDTQYF
CDR3nt: TGTGCCTGGAGTCGTAGCGTACCCACAGATACGCAGTATTTT
v_gene: TRBV30
d_gene: .
abundance: few
j_gene: TRBJ2-3

CDR3aa: CASSGVEDAPSYEQYF
CDR3nt: TGTGCCAGCAGCGGGGTCGAAGATGCCCCTTCCTACGAGCAGTACTTC
v_gene: TRBV7-8
d_gene: .
abundance: .
j_gene: TRBJ2-7

CDR3aa: CASSQFSQSQETQYF
CDR3nt: TGTGCCAGTAGTCAGTTCAGTCAGAGCCAAGAGACCCAGTACTTC
v_gene: TRBV19
d_gene: .
abundance: .
j_gene: TRBJ2-5

CDR3aa: CASSRTPQETQYF
CDR3nt: TGTGCCAGCAGTAGGACACCTCAAGAGACCCAGTACTTC
v_gene: TRBV6-1
d_gene: .
abundance: .
j_gene: TRBJ2-5

CDR3aa: CASSIDGASGANVLTF
CDR3nt: TGTGCCAGTAGTATCGACGGAGCCTCTGGGGCCAACGTCCTGACTTTC
v_gene: TRBV19
d_gene: .
abundance: .
j_gene: TRBJ2-6

CDR3aa: CASSRLGYQETQYF
CDR3nt: TGTGCCAGCAGCCGACTAGGTTACCAAGAGACCCAGTACTTC
v_gene: TRBV7-2
d_gene: .
abundance: .
j_gene: TRBJ2-5

CDR3aa: CAWTPSRQGFYEQYF
CDR3nt: TGTGCCTGGACCCCCTCAAGACAGGGCTTCTACGAGCAGTACTTC
v_gene: TRBV30
d_gene: TRBD1
abundance: .
j_gene: TRBJ2-7

CDR3aa: CASSPTGTSTDTQYF
CDR3nt: TGTGCCAGCAGCCCAACCGGGACTAGCACAGATACGCAGTATTTT
v_gene: TRBV7-2
d_gene: .
abundance: .
j_gene: TRBJ2-3

CDR3aa: CASSVIGTENQPQHF
CDR3nt: TGTGCCAGCAGTGTTATCGGGACAGAGAATCAGCCCCAGCATTTT
v_gene: TRBV2
d_gene: TRBD1
abundance: .
j_gene: TRBJ1-5

CDR3aa: CARSSRGSYEQYF
CDR3nt: TGTGCCAGAAGCTCCAGGGGGTCCTACGAGCAGTACTTC
v_gene: TRBV5-3
d_gene: TRBD1
abundance: .
j_gene: TRBJ2-7

CDR3aa: CASSQEWTSGGPSSYNEQFF
CDR3nt: TGTGCCAGCAGCCAGGAATGGACTAGCGGGGGGCCCAGCTCCTACAATGAGCAGTTCTTC
v_gene: TRBV5-8
d_gene: TRBD2
abundance: .
j_gene: TRBJ2-1

CDR3aa: CASSLMTSGATGELFF
CDR3nt: TGTGCCAGCAGTTTGATGACTAGCGGGGCGACCGGGGAGCTGTTTTTT
v_gene: TRBV2
d_gene: TRBD2
abundance: .
j_gene: TRBJ2-2

CDR3aa: CASSRGQDDTEAFF
CDR3nt: TGTGCCAGCAGTAGAGGACAGGACGACACTGAAGCTTTCTTT
v_gene: TRBV6-5
d_gene: TRBD1
abundance: .
j_gene: TRBJ1-1

CDR3aa: CASSPSTSGGVHEQFF
CDR3nt: TGTGCCAGCAGCCCATCGACTAGCGGGGGTGTTCATGAGCAGTTCTTC
v_gene: TRBV11-3
d_gene: TRBD2
abundance: .
j_gene: TRBJ2-1

CDR3aa: CASSIIPSHSPLHF
CDR3nt: TGTGCCAGCAGTATAATCCCCAGCCACTCACCCCTCCACTTT
v_gene: TRBV28
d_gene: .
abundance: .
j_gene: TRBJ1-6

CDR3aa: CATAPTANTEAFF
CDR3nt: TGTGCCACAGCGCCGACGGCGAACACTGAAGCTTTCTTT
v_gene: TRBV19
d_gene: .
abundance: .
j_gene: TRBJ1-1

CDR3aa: CASTPIGGRTGELFF
CDR3nt: TGTGCCAGCACCCCGATAGGGGGGCGAACCGGGGAGCTGTTTTTT
v_gene: TRBV2
d_gene: .
abundance: .
j_gene: TRBJ2-2

CDR3aa: CASSGSIVSPLHF
CDR3nt: TGTGCCAGCAGTGGGAGCATAGTTTCACCCCTCCACTTT
v_gene: TRBV2
d_gene: .
abundance: few
j_gene: TRBJ1-6

CDR3aa: CAWSQGLVNEKLFF
CDR3nt: TGTGCCTGGAGTCAGGGGTTGGTGAATGAAAAACTGTTTTTT
v_gene: TRBV30
d_gene: .
abundance: .
j_gene: TRBJ1-4

CDR3aa: CASSLWTGGNEQFF
CDR3nt: TGTGCCAGCAGTCTATGGACAGGGGGAAATGAGCAGTTCTTC
v_gene: TRBV6-1
d_gene: TRBD1
abundance: few
j_gene: TRBJ2-1

CDR3aa: CASSLVWGNTIYF
CDR3nt: TGTGCCAGCAGCTTAGTATGGGGAAACACCATATATTTT
v_gene: TRBV7-9
d_gene: .
abundance: .
j_gene: TRBJ1-3